The T cell receptor beta chain under discussion was sequenced for a study of cytomegalovirus exposure and HLA in healthy donors. As for this clone: The antigen is undetermined.

PCR involved 60 Vbeta and 13 Jbeta primers. Method: immunoSEQ multiplex PCR; TCRdb's copy keeps in-frame clones and lacks some. The sample has about 160,000 clones, roughly 85% seen once; the top ten hold 1%. Germline values: CDR1 SNHLY, CDR2 FYNNEI. The CDR3 length is 15 residues. With V trimmed by 6 bases and J by 3 bases, 9 bases remained unmatched. Overall study findings and caveats: Compared with the roughly 700-donor mean, an Asian-associated ancestry cluster reportedly had fewer N-insertions, according to a later analysis.

This sequence was found in a boy younger than 10 in good health and CMV-seronegative. This sequence joins TRBV2 and TRBJ2-7; 9 nucleotides align to TRBD1. The sample was PBMCs. Here the CDR3 DNA reads TGTGCCAGCAGAGATATACAGGGGGCCGTCTACGAGCAGTACTTC. It is translated as CASRDIQGAVYEQYF.